This record concerns one TCR beta chain sequence. Its antigen target is currently unknown. Nothing much larger sits one base from this clone, and base qualities are not available. Donors were healthy HIV-negative adults with no recently reported acute infections or vaccinations. All donors were Caucasian adults living in Nashville, Tennessee, USA. CD4+ T cells were enriched by magnetic negative selection; naive cells were then positively selected on CD45RA, and the negative fraction formed the memory subset. After blood collection by leukapheresis, PBMCs were isolated using Ficoll-Histopaque density gradient centrifugation and then cryopreserved in the vapor phase of liquid nitrogen. Purity and quantity of every magnetically sorted T cell population were checked by analytical flow cytometry. Each sorted fraction had its genomic DNA isolated and then quantified by UV absorbance on a Nanodrop 2000c.

The data are from a study of shared clonotypes between healthy human individuals (dated by TCRdb to the early 2020s). About the study as a whole: The cohort comprised two women and three men aged 18 to 49 years. Per donor, leukapheresis produced somewhere between about 0.9 and 9 billion PBMCs. Blood TCR repertoires of roughly 5 healthy adults were deeply sequenced to estimate repertoire size and the extent of clonotype sharing between individuals. Different laboratories and diverse techniques were used to prepare libraries and sequence TCR repertoires, to increase sequencing depth and limit assay-specific biases. For each donor, three plates each were used for CD4 naive and CD4 memory, two plates were used for CD8 naive, and one plate was used for CD8 memory.

Using the deep immunoSEQ assay, multiplex PCR amplified TCR CDR3 regions from genomic DNA. Extracted genomic DNA from each cell subset was distributed evenly across all wells of several immunoSEQ 96-well plates, and each plate was treated as a replicate. For sorted subsets, each replicate PCR was loaded with roughly 190 ng genomic DNA, equivalent to 30,000 or so T cell genomes. Purified libraries were measured with a Qubit 3.0 fluorometer, size-checked on a Bioanalyzer 2100, and measured again with the KAPA Library Quantification kit. Each immunoSEQ 96-well plate was sequenced on its own single-read 150-cycle Illumina NextSeq 550 flow cell. The paper's processing steps were these. Because the immunoSEQ output held only junctional sequences and lacked quality scores, the filtering could not match the filtering applied to full-length reads. Sequences were annotated with PyIR, a Python wrapper for IgBLAST v1.9, and V/J genes and CDR3 were assigned using IMGT germline references. Reads with weak V/J assignments (E-value above 1e-6), missing CDR3, stop codons, out-of-frame junctions, or ambiguous translated residues were removed. V3J clonotypes were defined by identical inferred V gene, J gene, and CDR3 amino acid sequence. The percentage overlap between two repertoires was calculated by dividing the number of shared unique clonotypes by the size of the smaller repertoire. Richness of each repertoire was evaluated using RTK rarefaction, the Chao1 estimator, and Recon v2.1 estimates of unobserved clonotypes. OLGA was used to compute generation probabilities for all TCRbeta clonotypes that the gDNA method yielded from a few donors. Sourced from immuneACCESS, this table was stored by TCRdb with only in-frame sequences that have V and J called. A share of the clones is absent; for the studies checked, an unresolved V gene accounts for under half, and the remainder has no known explanation. That table gives V, J and clone size, and the DNA gave D and trimming. The sample table holds roughly 1,500,000 clones, of which 95% to 99% were seen once. The ten largest clonotypes hold 0.45% of the sample.

Overall results and qualifications from the work: Larger estimated clonotype richness was generally found for naive subsets than for memory subsets. The genetic and exposure-history diversity represented was limited by the small number of donors. Pairwise subsampling led to the expectation that sequencing depth would affect the degree of clonotype sharing among donors. Higher generation probabilities were observed for clonotypes shared by all four sorted-subset donors than for non-shared clonotypes. Rarefaction of sorted-subset datasets indicated incomplete sequencing despite the large sequencing depth. Across four donors, approximately 4.9% of naive CD4, approximately 4% of naive CD8, 2.3% of memory CD4, and about 0.44% of memory CD8 clonotypes were shared. Only blood was sampled, and tissue TCR repertoires likely differ from those in blood.

CDR1 MNHEY and CDR2 SMNVEV are derived from the germline V gene (reference sequence). The CDR3, from cysteine to phenylalanine, totals 14 residues. Just the 42-base CDR3 DNA is kept, in frame starting at base 1. The junction shows trimming of 5 bases on V and 5 bases on J, plus 14 bases between the germline ends. The receptor comes from a man aged 25-40 years in good health. Sequencing used naive CD4+ T cells sorted from blood. This sample's cell subset or site label indicates: CD45RA+ positively selected. The chain employs TRBV27 and TRBJ2-3, with the D gene call left open. The bases read TGTGCCAGCAGTCTATTCTCACGGCGAGATACGCAGTATTTT. Translated, this gives CASSLFSRRDTQYF.